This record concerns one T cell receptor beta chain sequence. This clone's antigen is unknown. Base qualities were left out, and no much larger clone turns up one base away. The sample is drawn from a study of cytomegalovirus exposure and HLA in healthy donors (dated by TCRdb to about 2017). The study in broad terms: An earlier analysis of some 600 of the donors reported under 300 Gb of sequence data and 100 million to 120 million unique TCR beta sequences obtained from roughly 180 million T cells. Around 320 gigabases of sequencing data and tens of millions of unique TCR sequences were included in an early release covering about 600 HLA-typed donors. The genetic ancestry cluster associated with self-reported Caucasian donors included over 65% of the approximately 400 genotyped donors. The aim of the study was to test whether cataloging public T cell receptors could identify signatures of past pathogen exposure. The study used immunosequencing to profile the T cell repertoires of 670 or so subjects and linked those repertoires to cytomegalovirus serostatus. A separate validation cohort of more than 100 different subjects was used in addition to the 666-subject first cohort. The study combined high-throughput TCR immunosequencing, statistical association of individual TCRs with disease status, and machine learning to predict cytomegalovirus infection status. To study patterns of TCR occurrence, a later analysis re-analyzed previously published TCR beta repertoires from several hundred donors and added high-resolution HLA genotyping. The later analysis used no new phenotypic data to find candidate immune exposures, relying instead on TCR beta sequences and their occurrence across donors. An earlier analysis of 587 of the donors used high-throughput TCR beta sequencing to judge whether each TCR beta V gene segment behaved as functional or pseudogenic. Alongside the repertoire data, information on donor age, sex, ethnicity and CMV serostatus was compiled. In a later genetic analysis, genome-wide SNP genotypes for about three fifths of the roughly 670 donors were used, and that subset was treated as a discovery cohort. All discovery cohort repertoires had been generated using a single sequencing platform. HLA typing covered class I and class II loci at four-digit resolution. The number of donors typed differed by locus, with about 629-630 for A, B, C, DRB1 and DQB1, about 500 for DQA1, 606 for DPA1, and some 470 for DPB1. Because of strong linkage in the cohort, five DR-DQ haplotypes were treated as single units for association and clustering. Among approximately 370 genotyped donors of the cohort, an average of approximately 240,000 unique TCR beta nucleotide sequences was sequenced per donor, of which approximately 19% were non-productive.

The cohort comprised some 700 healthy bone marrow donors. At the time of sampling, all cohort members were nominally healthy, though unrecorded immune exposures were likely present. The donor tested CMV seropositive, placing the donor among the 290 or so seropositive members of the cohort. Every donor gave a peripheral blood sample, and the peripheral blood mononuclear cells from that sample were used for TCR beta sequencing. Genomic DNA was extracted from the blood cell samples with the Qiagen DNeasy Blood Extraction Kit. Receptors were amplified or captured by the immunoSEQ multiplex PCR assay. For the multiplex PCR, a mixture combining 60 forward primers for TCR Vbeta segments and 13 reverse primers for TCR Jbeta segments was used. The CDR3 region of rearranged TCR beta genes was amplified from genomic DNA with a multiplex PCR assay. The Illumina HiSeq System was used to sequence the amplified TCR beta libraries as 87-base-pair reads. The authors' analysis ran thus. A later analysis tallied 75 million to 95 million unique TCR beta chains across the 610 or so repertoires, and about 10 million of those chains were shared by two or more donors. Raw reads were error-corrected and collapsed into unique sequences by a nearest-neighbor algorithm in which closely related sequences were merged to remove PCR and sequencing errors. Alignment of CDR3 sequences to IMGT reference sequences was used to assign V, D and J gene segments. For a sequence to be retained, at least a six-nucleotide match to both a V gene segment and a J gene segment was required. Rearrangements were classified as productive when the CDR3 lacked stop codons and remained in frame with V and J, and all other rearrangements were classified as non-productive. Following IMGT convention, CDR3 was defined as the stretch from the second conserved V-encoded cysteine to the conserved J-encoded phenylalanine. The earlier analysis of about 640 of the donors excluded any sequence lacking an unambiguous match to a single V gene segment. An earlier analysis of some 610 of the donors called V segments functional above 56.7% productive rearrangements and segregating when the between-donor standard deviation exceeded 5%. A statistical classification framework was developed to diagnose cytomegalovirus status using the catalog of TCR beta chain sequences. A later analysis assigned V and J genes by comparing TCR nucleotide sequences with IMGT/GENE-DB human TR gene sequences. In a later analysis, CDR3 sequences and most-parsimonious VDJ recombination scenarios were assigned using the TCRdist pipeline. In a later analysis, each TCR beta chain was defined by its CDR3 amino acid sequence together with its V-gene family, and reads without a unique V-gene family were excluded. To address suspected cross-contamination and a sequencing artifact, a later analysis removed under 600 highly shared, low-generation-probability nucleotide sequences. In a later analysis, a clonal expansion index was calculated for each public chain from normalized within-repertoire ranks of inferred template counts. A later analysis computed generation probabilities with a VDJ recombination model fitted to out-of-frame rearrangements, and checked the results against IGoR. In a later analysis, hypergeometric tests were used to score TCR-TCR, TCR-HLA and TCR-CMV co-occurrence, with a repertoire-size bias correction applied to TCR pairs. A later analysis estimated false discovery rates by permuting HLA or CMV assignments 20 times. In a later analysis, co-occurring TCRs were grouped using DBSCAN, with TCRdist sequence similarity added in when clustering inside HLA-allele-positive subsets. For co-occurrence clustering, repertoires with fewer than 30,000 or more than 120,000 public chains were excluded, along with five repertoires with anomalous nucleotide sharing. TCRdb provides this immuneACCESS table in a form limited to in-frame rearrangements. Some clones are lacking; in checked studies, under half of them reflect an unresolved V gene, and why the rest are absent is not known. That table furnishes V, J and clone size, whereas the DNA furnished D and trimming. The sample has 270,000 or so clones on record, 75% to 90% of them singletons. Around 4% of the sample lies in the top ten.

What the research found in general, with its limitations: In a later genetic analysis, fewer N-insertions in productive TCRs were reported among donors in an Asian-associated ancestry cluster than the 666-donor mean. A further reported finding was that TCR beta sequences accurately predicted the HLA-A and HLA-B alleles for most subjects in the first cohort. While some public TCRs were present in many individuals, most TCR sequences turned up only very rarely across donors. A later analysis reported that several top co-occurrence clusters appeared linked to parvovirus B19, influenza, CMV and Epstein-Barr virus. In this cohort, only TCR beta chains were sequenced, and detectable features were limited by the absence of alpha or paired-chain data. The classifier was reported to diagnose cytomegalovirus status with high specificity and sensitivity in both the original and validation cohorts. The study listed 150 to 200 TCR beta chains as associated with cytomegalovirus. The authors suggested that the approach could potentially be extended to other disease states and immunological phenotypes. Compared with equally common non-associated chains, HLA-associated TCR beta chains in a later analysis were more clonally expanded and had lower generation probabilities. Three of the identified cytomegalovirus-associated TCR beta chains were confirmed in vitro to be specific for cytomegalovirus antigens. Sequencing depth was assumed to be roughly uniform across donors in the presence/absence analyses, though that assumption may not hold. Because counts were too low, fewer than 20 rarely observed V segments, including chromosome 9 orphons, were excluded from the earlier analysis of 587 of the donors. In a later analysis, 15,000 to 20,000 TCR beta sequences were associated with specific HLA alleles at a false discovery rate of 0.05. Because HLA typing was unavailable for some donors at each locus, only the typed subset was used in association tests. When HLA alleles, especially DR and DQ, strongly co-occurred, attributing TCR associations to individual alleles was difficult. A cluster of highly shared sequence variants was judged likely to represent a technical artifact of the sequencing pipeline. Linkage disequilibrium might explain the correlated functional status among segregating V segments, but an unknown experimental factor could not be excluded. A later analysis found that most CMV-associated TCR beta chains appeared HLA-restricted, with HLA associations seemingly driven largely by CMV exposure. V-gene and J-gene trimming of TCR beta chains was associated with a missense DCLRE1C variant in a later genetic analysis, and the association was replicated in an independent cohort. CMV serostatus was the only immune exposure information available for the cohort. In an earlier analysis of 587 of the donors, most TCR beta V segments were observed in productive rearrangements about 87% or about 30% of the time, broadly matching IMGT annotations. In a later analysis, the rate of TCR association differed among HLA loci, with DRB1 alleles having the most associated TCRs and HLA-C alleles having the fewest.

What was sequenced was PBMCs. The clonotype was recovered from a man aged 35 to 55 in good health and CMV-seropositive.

The nucleotides are TGTGCCAGCAGCTCGTATCGGAGGACTAATAACTATGGCTACACCTTC. It specifies CASSSYRRTNNYGYTF. Recombination connected TRBV11-2 to TRBJ1-2, with no confident D gene call. V was cut back by 4 bases and J by 1 base, leaving a gap of 16 bases between them. CDR1 and CDR2, looked up from the germline V gene, are SGHAT and FQNNGV. From cysteine to phenylalanine, the CDR3 is 16 amino acids long. The DNA shown is the 48-base CDR3, in frame from base 1. The full variable domain, with segments outside the CDR3 supplied by the reference TRBV11-2 and TRBJ1-2 proteins, appears as EAGVAQSPRYKIIEKRQSVAFWCNPISGHATLYWYQQILGQGPKLLIQFQNNGVVDDSQLPKDRFSAERLKGVDSTLKIQPAKLEDSAVYLCASSSYRRTNNYGYTFGSGTRLTVV.